This TCR beta chain was recovered during a study of patients and donors after allogeneic stem cell transplantation. In TCRdb, the RT-PCR reads were re-called with MiXCR into one record per CDR3 protein. The data contain roughly 960,000 distinct CDR3 sequences, about 20% of them singletons. CDR3 size: 15 residues. The germline V and J ends were trimmed by 3 bases and 0 bases, with 10 bases remaining between them. CDR1 and CDR2 from the germline V gene are SGHTA and FQGNSA. The chain is built from TRBV7-2 and TRBJ2-3; D possibly corresponds to TRBD1 (7 bases). The receptor was isolated from a human donor who was either an allogeneic HSCT recipient or a stem cell or donor lymphocyte infusion donor (not recorded which). It is not recorded whose cells these are; they may come from a transplant donor. The source material was blood, either unsorted or a sorted T cell fraction (not recorded which). The DNA of the CDR3 is TGTGCCAGCAGCTTCAGGGGGGTTAGCACAGATACGCAGTATTTT. Protein product: CASSFRGVSTDTQYF.